This T cell receptor beta chain was obtained from a study of post-analysis software for immune sequencing data (dated by TCRdb to the mid-2010s). Study-level background: Recorded disease courses included relapsing-remitting, secondary progressive and progressive-relapsing multiple sclerosis, with some patients lacking subtype annotation. Patient repertoires were compared against 10 to 12 previously published healthy control repertoires from donors aged about 6 to 26 years. A subset of samples was prepared in parallel using single-end sample barcoding, then pooled and co-amplified after Illumina adapter ligation.

Details on this clonotype: Its antigen target is currently unknown. No quality values exist for individual bases; no much larger clone is one base distant.

The library relied on PCR. Sequenced using an Illumina HiSeq 2500. To reduce PCR and sequencing biases, unique molecular identifiers were incorporated into the TCR beta cDNA libraries. Every 1 to 10 million input T cells yielded 500,000 or so cDNA molecules, meaning each molecule approximated one T cell. The patient libraries were prepared and sequenced with the same protocol used for the earlier healthy control dataset. Samples belonging to the same batch were prepared together, multiplexed and sequenced on a shared HiSeq lane. Per the source publication's procedure: MIGEC was used to process the raw barcoded reads, and molecular identifier groups with only a single read were discarded before consensus assembly and CDR3 extraction. Clonotype tables were post-analysed with VDJtools, and diversity was normalized by down-sampling all datasets to the smallest sample size. To correct batch-related cross-sample contamination, repertoire overlap clustering matched CDR3 amino acid sequences but not nucleotide sequences. The public reads were run again by TCRdb, first through fastp at Q25 and then through MiXCR, and only productive beta chains were kept. Under each unique CDR3 protein, matching rows form one entry showing the most common genes and DNA. What appears here as the V and J calls and clone size reflects TCRdb's work, not the paper's. The sample table contains roughly 600,000 distinct CDR3 sequences; only one count was recorded for around 44% of them. Approximately 1.7% of the sample belongs to the ten largest clones.

Broader findings and caveats from the paper: Normalized Chao1 diversity was significantly lower in multiple sclerosis patients than controls, suggesting substantial peripheral T-cell clonal expansion. When samples were clustered directly using the F measure, samples prepared in the same batch co-clustered strongly, which prompted a batch-effect correction. The multiple sclerosis patient group was slightly younger than the control group.

To demonstrate the VDJtools post-analysis software, TCR beta repertoires were profiled from the peripheral blood of about 13 young patients with multiple sclerosis. The multiple sclerosis patients were children and adolescents ranging in age from about 6 to 16 years. The specimen sequenced was blood. The sequence was obtained from a girl aged 5-17 years with multiple sclerosis.

CDR3 region: CASSGGGRTDTQYF. The DNA reads TGTGCCAGCAGCGGCGGGGGGAGGACAGATACGCAGTATTTT. Recombination linked TRBV9 to TRBJ2-3, and TRBD2 matches 8 of the central bases. Trimmed from V: 3 bases; trimmed from J: 3 bases; junction bases lacking a gene match: 3. Including the terminal cysteine and phenylalanine, the CDR3 comprises 14 residues. Only CDR3 DNA remains: 42 bases, in frame from the first base. Per the germline V gene, SGDLS is the CDR1 and YYNGEE is the CDR2.